This T cell receptor beta chain originates from a study of regulatory T cells in long-lasting Graves disease. On the study more broadly: A definition of persistent Graves' disease required over 5 years of antithyroid drugs plus positive TSH receptor antibodies. Whole-study results and caveats: Researchers examined only peripheral blood and not thyroid tissue. Persistent cases of Graves' showed reduced TCR diversity relative to newly diagnosed patients. Persistent disease favored TRBV28, TRBJ1-2 and TRBJ2-5.

Library construction for TCR beta used iRepertoire HTBI primers and Arm-PCR of CDR3 regions. TCRdb itself ran the multiplex PCR reads through MiXCR, one entry per CDR3 protein. The data contain a few hundred thousand distinct CDR3 sequences, roughly a quarter of them singletons. Time point indicated: persistent/refractory GD, antithyroid drugs over 5 years with positive TRAb. Following extraction of RNA from PBMCs, that RNA was used to make the TCR library. This clonotype was counted a few times. The antigen is not known. This CDR3 is 16 amino acids long. V shed 3 bases and J 2 bases; nucleotides not matched to a gene: 7. The germline V gene has CDR1 SGHAT and CDR2 FQNNGV.

This TCR was sampled from a female donor with Graves disease. The chain links TRBV11-2 to TRBJ2-3; 8 bases line up with TRBD2. This specimen consisted of peripheral blood mononuclear cells (PBMCs), obtained when the disease was refractory, from a patient treated with antithyroid drugs. DNA of the CDR3: TGTGCCAGCAGCTTGACCCCGGGAGGGATCACAGATACGCAGTATTTT. This gives the protein CASSLTPGGITDTQYF.